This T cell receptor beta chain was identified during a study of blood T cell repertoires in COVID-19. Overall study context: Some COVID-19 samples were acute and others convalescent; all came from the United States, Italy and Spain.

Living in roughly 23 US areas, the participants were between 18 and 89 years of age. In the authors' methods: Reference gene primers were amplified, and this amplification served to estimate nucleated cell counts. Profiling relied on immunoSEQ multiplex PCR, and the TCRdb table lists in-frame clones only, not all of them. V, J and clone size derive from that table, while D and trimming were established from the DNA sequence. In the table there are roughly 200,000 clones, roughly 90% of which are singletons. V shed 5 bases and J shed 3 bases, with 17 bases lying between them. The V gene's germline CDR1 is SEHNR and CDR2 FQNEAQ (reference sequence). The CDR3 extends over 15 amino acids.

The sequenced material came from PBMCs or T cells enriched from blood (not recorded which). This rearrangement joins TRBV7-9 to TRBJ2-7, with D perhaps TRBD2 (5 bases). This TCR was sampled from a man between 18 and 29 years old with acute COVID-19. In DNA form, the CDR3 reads TGTGCCAGCAGCATTGTCCGGGAACTTTTCTACGAGCAGTACTTC. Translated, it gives CASSIVRELFYEQYF. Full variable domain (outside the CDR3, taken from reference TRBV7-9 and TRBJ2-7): DTGVSQNPRHKITKRGQNVTFRCDPISEHNRLYWYRQTLGQGPEFLTYFQNEAQLEKSRLLSDRFSAERPKGSFSTLEIQRTEQGDSAMYLCASSIVRELFYEQYFGPGTRLTVT.